The rows below give T cell receptor beta chains drawn from one sample of a study of chemoradiotherapy in HPV16-positive cancers. Measured with immunoSEQ multiplex PCR; TCRdb has only the in-frame clones, and not every one. This sample yields 53,000 or so clones, of which 90% are seen a single time; approximately 3.5% belongs to the top ten. The source was blood, collected from a patient who underwent chemoradiotherapy. The receptor source for this set is a human donor with HPV-associated anogenital cancer. Both conserved end residues are part of each CDR3. The D gene is left open where the match is weak. Part of the rows lack a size; the others show once, few, many or a class for expanded clones.

j_call,clone_size,v_call,d_call,cdr3_nt,cdr3_aa
TRBJ2-7,NA,TRBV6-5,NA,TGTGCCAGCAGCCCTTTAGGGGCCTCGGTCGAGCAGTGCTTC,CASSPLGASVEQCF
TRBJ2-7,NA,TRBV5-4,NA,TGTGCCAGCAGCTCAGGTCTCGTGGGAACCTACGAGCAGTACTTC,CASSSGLVGTYEQYF
TRBJ2-3,NA,TRBV19,TRBD2,TGTGCCAGTATCGGGGGGGCCCTCACAGATACGCAGTATTTT,CASIGGALTDTQYF
TRBJ2-1,NA,TRBV11-3,TRBD2,TGTGCCAGCAGCTTACCCCCCCTACTAGCGGGAGCAGGAAATGAGCAGTTCTTC,CASSLPPLLAGAGNEQFF
TRBJ2-3,few,TRBV11-1,TRBD1,TGTGCCAGCAGCCCACAGGGGTTGAGAGGCACAGATACGCAGTATTTT,CASSPQGLRGTDTQYF
TRBJ1-1,NA,TRBV11-1,TRBD1,TGTGCCAGCACCAAATCAGGGGGCACTGAAGCTTTCTTT,CASTKSGGTEAFF
TRBJ2-3,NA,TRBV6-5,TRBD2,TGTGCCAGCAGACTAGCGGGGGGTAGGACAGATACGCAGTATTTT,CASRLAGGRTDTQYF
TRBJ1-1,NA,TRBV29-1,NA,TGCAGCGTTGAGGGATTGAACACTGAAGCTTTCTTT,CSVEGLNTEAFF
TRBJ2-7,NA,TRBV5-1,NA,TGCGCCAGCAGCTCTAGGACAGCTTCCTACGAGCAGTACTTC,CASSSRTASYEQYF
TRBJ1-3,NA,TRBV2,TRBD1,TGTGCCAGCAACAGGGACAGGGGGAAGGACACCATATATTTT,CASNRDRGKDTIYF
TRBJ2-1,NA,TRBV6-5,NA,TGTGCCACCCGGGGTATTAGGGACAATGAGCAGTTCTTC,CATRGIRDNEQFF
TRBJ2-7,NA,TRBV18,TRBD1,TGTGCCAGCTCACAACGACCGACAGGGGAATACGAGCAGTACTTC,CASSQRPTGEYEQYF
TRBJ2-1,NA,TRBV23-1,TRBD1,TGCGCCAGCAGTCACCGGACAGGGGGCGACTACAATGAGCAGTTCTTC,CASSHRTGGDYNEQFF
TRBJ1-2,few,TRBV10-1,NA,TGCGCCAGCAGTGGCAGGCGGGAATATGGCTACACCTTC,CASSGRREYGYTF
TRBJ1-2,NA,TRBV10-1,NA,TGCGCCAGCAGTGAGAACTTAGTGCGTGGCTACACCTTC,CASSENLVRGYTF
TRBJ2-1,NA,TRBV5-1,NA,TGCGCCAGCAGCTTGACGGGAAAGAGTGCCGATGAGCAGTTCTTC,CASSLTGKSADEQFF
TRBJ1-1,NA,TRBV10-3,NA,TGTGCCATCAGTGCTGAGCGATTGAACACTGAAGCTTTCTTT,CAISAERLNTEAFF
TRBJ1-4,NA,TRBV4-3,NA,TGCGCCAGCAGCCAGATCTATGGGGGGCGGAATGAAAAACTGTTTTTT,CASSQIYGGRNEKLFF
TRBJ2-7,NA,TRBV27,NA,TGTGCCAGCAGTTTAAAGGGGGCGGCTAGCGGTAGCTCCTACGAGCAGTACTTC,CASSLKGAASGSSYEQYF
TRBJ2-5,NA,TRBV11-3,NA,TGTGCCAGCAGCTTAAATCCAGGACCAAAAGAGACCCAGTACTTC,CASSLNPGPKETQYF
TRBJ2-4,once,TRBV5-6,NA,TGTGCCAGCACCCCTCAAGCGGGCCGGGGAAACATTCAGTACTTC,CASTPQAGRGNIQYF
TRBJ1-1,medium-sized,TRBV4-3,NA,TGCGCCAGCACTTACGAGAGTGGAGGGAACACTGAAGCTTTCTTT,CASTYESGGNTEAFF
TRBJ2-1,NA,TRBV27,NA,TGTGCCAGCAGTTTATATCGTGGAGACAATGAGCAGTTCTTC,CASSLYRGDNEQFF
TRBJ1-2,NA,TRBV30,NA,TGTGCCTGGAGTGTACTAGGCTCCGGCGACTATGGCTACACCTTC,CAWSVLGSGDYGYTF
TRBJ2-3,once,TRBV7-2,TRBD1,TGTGCCAGCAGCGTGGGCTCCCGGACAGGGACGCAGTATTTT,CASSVGSRTGTQYF
TRBJ2-1,NA,TRBV30,NA,TGTGCCTGGAGTGTACGCGTGGACAATGAGCAGTTCTTC,CAWSVRVDNEQFF
TRBJ2-3,NA,TRBV10-2,TRBD2,TGCGCCAGCAGTGAGTCTAAGGGACTAGCCTACACAGATACGCAGTATTTT,CASSESKGLAYTDTQYF
TRBJ2-5,NA,TRBV6-5,TRBD2,TGTGCCAGCAGCTCAACTAGCGGGGGCCGGGGCCAGTACTTC,CASSSTSGGRGQYF
TRBJ2-3,NA,TRBV5-4,TRBD1,TGTGCCAGCAGCTGGGACAGGGGCACAGATACGCAGTATTTT,CASSWDRGTDTQYF
TRBJ1-2,NA,TRBV6-5,NA,TGTGCCAGCAGTCCGACTGACAGGCCTAACTATGGCTACACCTTC,CASSPTDRPNYGYTF
TRBJ2-1,NA,TRBV9,TRBD2,TGTGCCAGCAGCGCCGGGGGGGAGAGCTCCTACAATGAGCAGTTCTTC,CASSAGGESSYNEQFF
TRBJ2-7,NA,TRBV4-1,NA,TGCGCCAGCAGCCACGGGGGAGGTTACGAGCAGTACTTC,CASSHGGGYEQYF
TRBJ1-2,NA,TRBV5-6,TRBD1,TGTGCCAGCAGGGACAGGTTCCGTGGCTACACCTTC,CASRDRFRGYTF
TRBJ1-1,NA,TRBV18,TRBD1,TGTGCCAGCTCACCACCGGCCAGGGGGATTGAAGCTTTCTTT,CASSPPARGIEAFF
TRBJ1-4,NA,TRBV6-5,NA,TGTGCCAGCAGAATAGGGAAACGAGCTAATGAAAAACTGTTTTTT,CASRIGKRANEKLFF
TRBJ1-2,NA,TRBV19,NA,TGTGCCAGTAGTAGGCCCCCTACAGGGCTCCGCGTCTATGGCTACACCTTC,CASSRPPTGLRVYGYTF
TRBJ1-1,once,TRBV6-5,TRBD1,TGTGCCAGCAGTCCCCTGACAGGGGGCGCGGGTGAAGCTTTCTTT,CASSPLTGGAGEAFF
TRBJ2-3,NA,TRBV6-1,TRBD2,TGTGCCAGCAGTGAAAGGGCGGGAGGGCCGACAGATACGCAGTATTTT,CASSERAGGPTDTQYF
TRBJ1-2,NA,TRBV27,NA,TGTGCCAGCAGTAGTAATACGGGGACCTATGGCTACACCTTC,CASSSNTGTYGYTF
TRBJ2-7,NA,TRBV4-3,NA,TGCGCCAGCAGCCAAGCGGGGGGCAGGAACGAGCAGTACTTC,CASSQAGGRNEQYF
TRBJ2-5,NA,TRBV5-4,NA,TGTGCCAGCAGCTGGTCGGGGGGCGGTCAAGAGACCCAGTACTTC,CASSWSGGGQETQYF
TRBJ2-5,NA,TRBV7-9,TRBD2,TGTGCCAGCAACCGAATAGCGGGGGGGCCGACCCAGTACTTC,CASNRIAGGPTQYF
TRBJ1-1,medium-sized,TRBV7-9,TRBD1,TGTGCCAGCAGCCCAGACAGGGAGAACACTGAAGCTTTCTTT,CASSPDRENTEAFF
TRBJ2-1,NA,TRBV19,NA,TGTGCCAGTAGTCTCGGTTTGGGAGGCAATGAGCAGTTCTTC,CASSLGLGGNEQFF
TRBJ2-7,NA,TRBV6-5,NA,TGTGCCAGCAGTTCTCAGGGCGGCTCCTACGAGCAGTACTTC,CASSSQGGSYEQYF
TRBJ2-3,NA,TRBV19,TRBD1,TGTGCCAGTAGTACCCTCGGGACAGGGGGACCAGATACGCAGTATTTT,CASSTLGTGGPDTQYF
TRBJ1-1,NA,TRBV6-6,TRBD1,TGTGCCAGCAGCCTTTACAGGGGCGGAGAAGCTTTCTTT,CASSLYRGGEAFF
TRBJ2-2,NA,TRBV6-5,NA,TGTGCCAGCAGTTACCTGGGGTTAGGCACCGGGGAGCTGTTTTTT,CASSYLGLGTGELFF